Below are 8 T cell receptor beta chains sequenced from a single sample in a study of Graves' ophthalmopathy and Graves' hyperthyroidism. Transcripts of RNA were the source for amplifying TCR beta CDR3 regions. First-round RT-PCR employed HTBI primers, with a second-round multiplex PCR after it. TCRdb reprocessed the multiplex PCR reads with MiXCR, giving one entry per CDR3 protein. The sample lists a few hundred thousand distinct CDR3 sequences; 35% to 45% were seen once. Sample: peripheral blood or thyroid tissue (not recorded which). These receptors were obtained from an adult man with Graves' hyperthyroidism.

This clonotype was counted many times. The chain combines TRBV7-9 with TRBJ1-2; D might be TRBD1 (5 bases). The CDR3 runs 13 residues. Trimming stripped 1 base from V and 5 bases from J, with 8 bases between. Germline V CDR1 and CDR2: SEHNR, FQNEAQ (reference sequence). The CDR3 DNA sequence: TGTGCCAGCAGCTTAGATGACAGATATGGCTACACCTTC. The encoded protein is CASSLDDRYGYTF.

This chain joins TRBV6-5 and TRBJ1-5; 8 bases fit TRBD1. With V trimmed by 2 bases and J by 11 bases, 8 bases remained unmatched. This CDR3 is built from 14 residues. The germline CDR1 and CDR2 sequences are MNHEY and SVGAGI. CDR3 in DNA: TGTGCCAGCAGTTACGACAGGGGCCGGGGGACCCAGCATTTT. The encoded protein is CASSYDRGRGTQHF.

This clonotype was counted many times. A single base separates this from a much larger clone, so it may be a read error. The CDR3 coding sequence is TGTGCCACCAGTGAGGCGGGAGCTAGCTATGGCTACACCTTC. As protein: CATSEAGASYGYTF. This chain joins TRBV24-1 and TRBJ1-2; D is unclear. The CDR3 contains 14 residues. Trimming took off 4 bases at V and 4 bases at J, with 12 bases between the two ends. Germline V gives CDR1 KGHDR, CDR2 SFDVKD.

In its sample, this clonotype was seen many times. The rearrangement links TRBV12-3 or TRBV12-4 to TRBJ2-6; 11 positions match TRBD1. After removal of 8 bases from V and 0 bases from J, the junction contained 3 bases not matched to a gene. The CDR3 covers 16 residues. The CDR3 loop is CASRDRGFSGANVLTF. CDR3 nucleotides: TGTGCCAGCCGGGACAGGGGGTTCTCTGGGGCCAACGTCCTGACTTTC.

The chain is built from TRBV3-1 and TRBJ1-3; a weak D match, TRBD1 (5 bases). This CDR3 comprises 16 residues. V lost 1 base and J 4 bases, leaving 14 bases between the germline ends. Per the germline V gene, CDR1 is LGHDT and CDR2 is YNNKEL (reference sequence). CDR3 nucleotide sequence: TGTGCCAGCAGCCAAGTTGTCAGGGCGAGCGGAAACACCATATATTTT. It translates to CASSQVVRASGNTIYF.

This clonotype has at least ten counts. This rearrangement joins TRBV6-5 to TRBJ1-4, with D hard to call. V was cut by 2 bases and J by 6 bases, with 7 bases left in between. Germline V gene lookup returns CDR1 MNHEY and CDR2 SVGAGI. The CDR3 spans 13 residues. CDR3 sequence: CASSYDGYEKLFF. CDR3 bases: TGTGCCAGCAGTTACGACGGTTATGAAAAACTGTTTTTT.

On this clonotype itself: The CDR3 does not close with the conserved phenylalanine or tryptophan, likely indicating a read error. J is TRBJ2-7 and V is TRBV19, with TRBD2 matching over 15 bases. CDR3 length: 18 residues. V lost 4 bases, J lost 3 bases, and 10 bases stayed unmatched. Germline CDR1 and CDR2: LNHDA and SQIVND (reference sequence). The CDR3 protein is CASSRRTSGRANYYEQYS. The DNA for the CDR3 is TGTGCCAGTAGTAGAAGGACTAGCGGGAGGGCCAACTACTACGAGCAGTACTCC.

The genes are TRBV7-9 and TRBJ1-3; the match to TRBD1 covers 10 bases. V gave up 6 bases and J gave up 3 bases; unmatched junction bases: 8. From germline, CDR1 is SEHNR and CDR2 FQNEAQ (reference sequence). The CDR3 runs to 16 residues. The CDR3 DNA follows: TGTGCCAGCAGGTTCGTCGACAGGGGGCATGGAAACACCATATATTTT. Residues: CASRFVDRGHGNTIYF.